Reported below is one T cell receptor (beta chain). Its antigen remains unidentified. TCRdb keeps only in-frame clones here, not all; method: immunoSEQ multiplex PCR. Here the sample spans about 680,000 clones, 74% being singletons. This entry belongs to a study of shared clonotypes between healthy human individuals. Findings and caveats of the study: For sorted subsets, rarefaction showed incomplete sequencing despite large depth. Clonotype sharing among donors was thought likely to change with sequencing depth. As a rule, naive subsets had a larger estimated richness than memory subsets.

This CDR3 has 15 residues. The V end lost 4 bases, the J end lost 2 bases, and 16 bases lay between the germline ends. Germline-derived CDR1 and CDR2 are SGHKS and YYEKEE (reference sequence). The sequencing sample was made of memory CD4+ T cells sorted from blood. Subset described: CD45RA-negative fraction. The chain couples TRBV5-5 to TRBJ2-7; D is perhaps TRBD1 or TRBD2 (5 bases each). The clonotype originates from a woman aged 30 to 39 in good health. CDR3 in DNA: TGTGCCAGCAGCGCCGGGACGGTGGGCACCTACGAGCAGTACTTC. Translated: CASSAGTVGTYEQYF.